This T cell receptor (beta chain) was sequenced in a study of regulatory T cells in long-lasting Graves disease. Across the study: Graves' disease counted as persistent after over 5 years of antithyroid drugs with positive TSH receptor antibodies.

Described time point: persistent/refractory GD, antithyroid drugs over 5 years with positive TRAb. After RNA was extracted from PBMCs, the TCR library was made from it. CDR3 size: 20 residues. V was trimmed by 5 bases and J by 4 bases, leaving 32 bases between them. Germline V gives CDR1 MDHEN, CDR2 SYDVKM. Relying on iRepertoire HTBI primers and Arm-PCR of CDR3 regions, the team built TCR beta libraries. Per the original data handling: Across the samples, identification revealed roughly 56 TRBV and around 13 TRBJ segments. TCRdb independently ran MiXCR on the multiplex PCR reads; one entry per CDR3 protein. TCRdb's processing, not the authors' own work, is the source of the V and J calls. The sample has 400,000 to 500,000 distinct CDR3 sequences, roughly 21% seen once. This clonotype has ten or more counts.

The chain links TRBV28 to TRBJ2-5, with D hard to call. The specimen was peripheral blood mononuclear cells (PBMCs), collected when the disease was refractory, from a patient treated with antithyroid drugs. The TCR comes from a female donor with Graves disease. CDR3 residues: CASSVRQQLLEESDGETQYF. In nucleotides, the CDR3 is TGTGCCAGCAGTGTCCGCCAGCAGCTTCTAGAGGAGAGTGACGGAGAGACCCAGTACTTC.